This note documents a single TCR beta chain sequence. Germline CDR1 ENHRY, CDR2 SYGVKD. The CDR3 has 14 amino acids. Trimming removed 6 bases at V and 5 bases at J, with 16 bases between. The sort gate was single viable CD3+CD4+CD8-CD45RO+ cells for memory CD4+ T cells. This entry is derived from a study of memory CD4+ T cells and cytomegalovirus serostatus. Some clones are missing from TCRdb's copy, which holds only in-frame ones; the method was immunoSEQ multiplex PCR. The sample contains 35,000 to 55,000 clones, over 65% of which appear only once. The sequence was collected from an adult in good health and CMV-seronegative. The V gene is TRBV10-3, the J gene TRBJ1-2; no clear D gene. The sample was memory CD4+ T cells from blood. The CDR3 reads CAISGRAELYGYTF. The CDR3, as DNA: TGTGCCATCAGCGGGAGGGCGGAGCTATATGGCTACACCTTC.